The clone carrying this T cell receptor beta chain was seen many times. Its matching antigen is unknown. This record belongs to a study of T cells after yellow fever vaccination. Study results and limitations: Weaker, the secondary response had a peak occurring faster, on day 5 versus 15. Clones from primary vaccination mostly reappeared after the booster (roughly 95% CD4, approximately 86% CD8).

V trimming: 5 bases; J trimming: 10 bases; junction bases outside the gene matches: 8. The CDR3 loop spans 15 amino acids. Germline V gives CDR1 SGHVS, CDR2 FQNEAQ. A process of 5'RACE template switching, which added a universal primer site and UMIs, was used to make TCR cDNA. TCRdb re-derived calls from the 5' RACE reads in MiXCR, one entry per CDR3 protein. The sample carries a few hundred thousand distinct CDR3 sequences, around 6.8% recorded once. The chain uses TRBV7-8 and TRBJ2-1; TRBD2 matches 13 bases. The sequences come from PBMCs, collected more than 35 days after the first yellow fever vaccination. This receptor was taken from a man aged 18 to 29 who received the YFV17D yellow fever vaccine. The CDR3, as DNA: TGTGCCAGCAGCCTCGGGACTAGCGGGGCTTTAGAGCAGTTCTTC. Residues: CASSLGTSGALEQFF.